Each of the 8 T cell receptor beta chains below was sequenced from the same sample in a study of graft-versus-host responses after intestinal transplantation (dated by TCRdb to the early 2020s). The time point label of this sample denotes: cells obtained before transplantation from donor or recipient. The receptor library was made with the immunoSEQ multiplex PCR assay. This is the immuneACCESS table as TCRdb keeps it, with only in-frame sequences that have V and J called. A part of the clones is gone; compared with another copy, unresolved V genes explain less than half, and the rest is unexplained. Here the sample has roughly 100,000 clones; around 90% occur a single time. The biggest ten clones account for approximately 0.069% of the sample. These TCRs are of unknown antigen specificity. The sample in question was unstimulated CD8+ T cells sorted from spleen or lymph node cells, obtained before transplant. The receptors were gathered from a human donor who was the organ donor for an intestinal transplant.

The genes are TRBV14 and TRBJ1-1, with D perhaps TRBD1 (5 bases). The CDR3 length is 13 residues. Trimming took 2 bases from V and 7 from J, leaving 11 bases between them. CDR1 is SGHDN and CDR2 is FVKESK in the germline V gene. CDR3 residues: CASSQYGGLEAFF. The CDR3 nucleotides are TGTGCCAGCAGCCAATACGGGGGACTTGAAGCTTTCTTT.

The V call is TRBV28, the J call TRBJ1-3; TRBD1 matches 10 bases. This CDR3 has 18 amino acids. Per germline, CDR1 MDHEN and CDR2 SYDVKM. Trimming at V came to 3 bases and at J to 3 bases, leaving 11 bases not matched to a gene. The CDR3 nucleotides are TGTGCCAGCAGTTTCCGCGTAGGGACAGGGGTTTTTGGAAACACCATATATTTT. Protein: CASSFRVGTGVFGNTIYF.

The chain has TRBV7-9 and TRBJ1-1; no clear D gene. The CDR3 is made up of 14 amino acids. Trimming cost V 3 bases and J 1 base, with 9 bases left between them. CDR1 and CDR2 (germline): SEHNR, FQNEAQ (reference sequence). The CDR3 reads CASSLGRQNTEAFF. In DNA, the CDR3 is TGTGCCAGCAGCTTGGGCAGACAGAACACTGAAGCTTTCTTT. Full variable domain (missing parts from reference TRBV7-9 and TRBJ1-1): DTGVSQNPRHKITKRGQNVTFRCDPISEHNRLYWYRQTLGQGPEFLTYFQNEAQLEKSRLLSDRFSAERPKGSFSTLEIQRTEQGDSAMYLCASSLGRQNTEAFFGQGTRLTVV.

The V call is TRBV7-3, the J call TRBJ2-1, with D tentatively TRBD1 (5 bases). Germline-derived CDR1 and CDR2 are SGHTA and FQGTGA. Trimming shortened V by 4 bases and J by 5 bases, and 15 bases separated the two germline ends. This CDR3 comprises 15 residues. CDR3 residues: CASSYSTGPDNEQFF. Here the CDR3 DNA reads TGTGCCAGCAGCTACTCAACAGGACCCGACAATGAGCAGTTCTTC. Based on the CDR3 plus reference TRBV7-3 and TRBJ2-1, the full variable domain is GAGVSQTPSNKVTEKGKYVELRCDPISGHTALYWYRQSLGQGPEFLIYFQGTGAADDSGLPNDRFFAVRPEGSVSTLKIQRTERGDSAVYLCASSYSTGPDNEQFFGPGTRLTVL.

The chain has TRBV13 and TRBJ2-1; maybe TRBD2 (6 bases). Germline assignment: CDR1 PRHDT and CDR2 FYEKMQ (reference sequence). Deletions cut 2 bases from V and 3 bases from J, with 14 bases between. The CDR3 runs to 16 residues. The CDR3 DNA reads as TGTGCCAGCAGCTTATTACCGGGAGACCTCTACAATGAGCAGTTCTTC. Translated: CASSLLPGDLYNEQFF.

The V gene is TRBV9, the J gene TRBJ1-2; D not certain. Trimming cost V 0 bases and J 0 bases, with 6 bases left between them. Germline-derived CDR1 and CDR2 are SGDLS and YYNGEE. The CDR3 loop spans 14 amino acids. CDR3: CASSVVSSNYGYTF. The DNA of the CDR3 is TGTGCCAGCAGCGTAGTCAGTTCTAACTATGGCTACACCTTC.

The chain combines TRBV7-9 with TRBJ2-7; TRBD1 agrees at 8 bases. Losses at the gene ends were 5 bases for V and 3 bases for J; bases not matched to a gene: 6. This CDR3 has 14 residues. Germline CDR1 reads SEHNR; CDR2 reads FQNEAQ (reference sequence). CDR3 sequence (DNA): TGTGCCAGCAGCAACCGGGACAGGCACTACGAGCAGTACTTC. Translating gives CASSNRDRHYEQYF. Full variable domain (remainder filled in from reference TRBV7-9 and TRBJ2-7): DTGVSQNPRHKITKRGQNVTFRCDPISEHNRLYWYRQTLGQGPEFLTYFQNEAQLEKSRLLSDRFSAERPKGSFSTLEIQRTEQGDSAMYLCASSNRDRHYEQYFGPGTRLTVT.

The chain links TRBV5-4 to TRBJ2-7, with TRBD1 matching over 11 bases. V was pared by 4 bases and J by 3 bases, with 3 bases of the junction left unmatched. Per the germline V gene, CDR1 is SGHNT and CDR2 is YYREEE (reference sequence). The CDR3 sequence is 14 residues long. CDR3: CASSGGTGGYEQYF. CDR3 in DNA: TGTGCCAGCAGCGGAGGGACAGGGGGCTACGAGCAGTACTTC.